The 16 T cell receptor beta chains below come from one sample, sequenced in a study of technical replicates of blood from several donors. Here immunoSEQ multiplex PCR was the method, and the copy in TCRdb shows in-frame clones only, minus some. The sample lists approximately 82,000 clones, about 91% occurring once. Sequencing was performed on T cells isolated from PBMCs. The receptors derive from a human donor in good health. Some clones in this sample may be carry-over from other donors' samples.

This clone was seen a single time. The V and J genes are TRBV6-6 and TRBJ2-1, with a weak D call TRBD1 (6 bases). Germline V gene sequence: CDR1 MNHNY, CDR2 SVGAGI (reference sequence). The V gene lost 5 bases and the J gene lost 10 bases, with 9 bases spanning the gap. This CDR3 has 11 residues. The CDR3 nucleotides read TGTGCCAGCAGTCAAACAGGGGAGCAGTTCTTC. Its protein is CASSQTGEQFF.

This chain joins TRBV27 and TRBJ1-1, with 8 nucleotides matching TRBD1. Germline loops: CDR1 MNHEY, CDR2 SMNVEV (reference sequence). V lost 5 bases to trimming and J lost 0 bases; unmatched junction nucleotides: 5. The CDR3 spans 15 residues. The CDR3: CASSPRTGMNTEAFF. DNA of the CDR3: TGTGCCAGCAGTCCGAGGACAGGGATGAACACTGAAGCTTTCTTT.

This clone was seen a few times. The chain links TRBV10-2 to TRBJ2-7; D might be TRBD1 (6 bases). Per germline, CDR1 WSHSY and CDR2 SAAADI. V was pared by 8 bases and J by 7 bases, with 9 bases between. This CDR3 spans 10 amino acids. CDR3 DNA: TGCGCCAGCCTAGGGGGTGAGCAGTACTTC. Its protein product is CASLGGEQYF.

CDR3 sequence: CASSWGSSGRAVADTQYF. The DNA of the CDR3 is TGCGCCAGCAGCTGGGGGAGTAGCGGGAGGGCCGTCGCAGATACGCAGTATTTT. This rearrangement joins TRBV5-1 to TRBJ2-3, with 11 bases matching TRBD2. V trimming: 3 bases; J trimming: 4 bases; junction bases outside the gene matches: 13. CDR1 is SGHRS and CDR2 is YFSETQ in the germline V gene. The CDR3 spans 18 residues.

The rearrangement links TRBV29-1 to TRBJ2-4; D perhaps matches TRBD2 (6 bases). The V and J ends lost 1 base and 6 bases respectively, with 10 bases between them. Germline CDR1 reads SQVTM; CDR2 reads ANQGSEA. This CDR3 is 13 amino acids long. CDR3: CSVEGGVGNIQYF. The DNA for the CDR3 is TGCAGCGTTGAAGGGGGGGTTGGAAACATTCAGTACTTC.

The genes are TRBV4-2 and TRBJ2-1; 12 bases align to TRBD2. This CDR3 region has 16 residues. The V gene end was trimmed by 0 bases and the J gene end by 4 bases; junction bases not matched to a gene: 1. The germline gives CDR1 LGHNA, CDR2 YNFKEQ. CDR3 region: CASSQDGTSGYNEQFF. Written as DNA, the CDR3 is TGTGCCAGCAGCCAAGATGGGACTAGCGGGTACAATGAGCAGTTCTTC.

The chain employs TRBV13 and TRBJ2-1; 7 bases match TRBD1. V was pared by 6 bases and J by 4 bases, with 15 bases of the junction left unmatched. The CDR3 covers 17 residues. CDR1 is PRHDT, CDR2 FYEKMQ, per germline (reference sequence). CDR3 region: CASRPRLSLQGYNEQFF. The DNA for the CDR3 is TGTGCCAGCAGGCCACGTCTATCCCTACAGGGGTACAATGAGCAGTTCTTC.

This chain links TRBV28 with TRBJ2-7; 11 nucleotides line up with TRBD1. The CDR3 runs to 14 residues. Germline-derived CDR1 and CDR2 are MDHEN and SYDVKM. J gave up 2 bases and V 7 bases, and 4 bases lay outside the gene matches. As DNA, the CDR3 is TGTGCCAGCATCCGGGACAGGGGGACCTACGAGCAGTACTTC. It encodes CASIRDRGTYEQYF.

The V and J genes are TRBV10-3 and TRBJ1-1; 7 positions agree with TRBD1. J gave up 1 base and V 4 bases, and 9 bases lay outside the gene matches. Germline values: CDR1 ENHRY, CDR2 SYGVKD. There are 16 residues in the CDR3. The CDR3, as DNA: TGTGCCATCAGTGGCTATTGGGGACAGAAGAACACTGAAGCTTTCTTT. Amino acids: CAISGYWGQKNTEAFF.

The genes are TRBV19 and TRBJ1-3; TRBD1 matches 7 bases. The ends lost 4 bases at V and 3 bases at J; junction bases unmatched: 6. The CDR3 totals 15 residues. Germline V gives CDR1 LNHDA, CDR2 SQIVND (reference sequence). CDR3 DNA sequence: TGTGCCAGTAGTACGCAGGGGGGTTTTGGAAACACCATATATTTT. Translating gives CASSTQGGFGNTIYF.

The CDR3 sequence: CASSLGWGRQPQHF. The CDR3 nucleotides read TGTGCCAGCAGCTTAGGATGGGGGCGTCAGCCCCAGCATTTT. The chain links TRBV11-3 to TRBJ1-5; TRBD1 is a possible D gene (6 bases). CDR3 length: 14 amino acids. Trimming left V 1 base short and J 6 bases short, with 10 bases between. Germline loops: CDR1 SGHNT, CDR2 YENEEA.

The genes are TRBV2 and TRBJ1-2, with D unclear. The V gene's germline CDR1 is SNHLY and CDR2 FYNNEI. There are 12 residues in the CDR3. Trimming removed 3 bases from V and 4 bases from J, with 6 bases in between. In DNA, the CDR3 is TGTGCCAGCAGTGAGAGCGGCTATGGCTACACCTTC. Protein product: CASSESGYGYTF.

The chain combines TRBV5-1 with TRBJ2-6; no clear D gene. CDR1 and CDR2 (germline): SGHRS, YFSETQ. Trimming left V 0 bases short and J 0 bases short, with 7 bases between. The CDR3 is 16 amino acids. DNA of the CDR3: TGCGCCAGCAGCTTGGGCACTACCTCTGGGGCCAACGTCCTGACTTTC. Translating it yields CASSLGTTSGANVLTF.

The gene calls are TRBV7-8 and TRBJ1-2; D is unclear. CDR3 length: 13 residues. Trimming removed 3 bases from V and 1 base from J, with 6 bases in between. The germline gives CDR1 SGHVS, CDR2 FQNEAQ. CDR3 nucleotides: TGTGCCAGCAGCTTGAACAGTAACTATGGCTACACCTTC. It translates to CASSLNSNYGYTF.

V and J are TRBV6-5 and TRBJ2-3; TRBD2 is a possible D gene (5 bases). Trimming pared 2 bases from V and 0 bases from J, leaving 6 bases between. Per germline, CDR1 MNHEY and CDR2 SVGAGI. The length of the CDR3 is 14 residues. CDR3 region: CASSYPGSTDTQYF. The CDR3 DNA follows: TGTGCCAGCAGTTACCCGGGGAGCACAGATACGCAGTATTTT.

The rearrangement uses TRBV19 and TRBJ2-5; D call uncertain. This CDR3 comprises 14 residues. The germline CDR1 and CDR2 sequences are LNHDA and SQIVND (reference sequence). V dropped 3 bases and J dropped 4 bases, with 12 bases sitting between them. DNA for the CDR3: TGTGCCAGTAGTATGGCAGTTTTTCTAGAGACCCAGTACTTC. Encoded protein: CASSMAVFLETQYF.